Shown below are 27 T cell receptor beta chains from a single sample sequenced in a study of cytomegalovirus exposure and HLA in healthy donors listed by TCRdb under 2017. The library was obtained by the immunoSEQ multiplex PCR assay. TCRdb mirrors the immuneACCESS table, restricted to in-frame sequences. Some clones are absent from its copies; in checked studies, under half trace to an unresolved V gene, and the reason for the others is unknown. Across this sample there are about 100,000 clones, with around 85% seen only once. Roughly 3% of the sample belongs to the ten largest clones. Sequencing used PBMCs. Receptors were obtained from a woman younger than 30 in good health and CMV-seronegative.

The sample holds a few counts of this clone. The chain employs TRBV30 and TRBJ2-1, with 11 bases aligning to TRBD2. The CDR3 spans 15 residues. Trimming took 2 bases from V and 1 from J; bases not matched to a gene: 1. Germline-derived CDR1 and CDR2 are GTSNPN and SVGIG (reference sequence). CDR3 residues: CAWSLAGGSYNEQFF. CDR3 DNA sequence: TGTGCCTGGAGTCTAGCGGGGGGTTCCTACAATGAGCAGTTCTTC.

This chain uses TRBV2 with TRBJ2-3, with unresolved D. V lost 6 bases and J lost 4, with 17 bases in between. The CDR3 runs to 15 residues. Per the germline V gene, CDR1 is SNHLY and CDR2 is FYNNEI. The chain's CDR3 is CASRARSSSSDTQYF. The CDR3 coding sequence is TGTGCCAGCAGGGCGAGGAGCTCGAGCTCAGATACGCAGTATTTT.

This chain uses TRBV6-5 with TRBJ1-2; the match to TRBD1 covers 12 bases. This CDR3 is 14 amino acids long. CDR1 and CDR2 from the germline V gene are MNHEY and SVGAGI. V shed 10 bases, J shed 8 bases, and the junction held 11 bases outside the gene matches. DNA of the CDR3: TGTGCCACCCTAATGGGACAGGGGGCACGGGGCTACACCTTC. Translated: CATLMGQGARGYTF.

The chain recombines TRBV27 with TRBJ2-7, with D tentatively TRBD2 (7 bases). Trimming stripped 2 bases from V and 2 bases from J, with 13 bases between. Germline loops: CDR1 MNHEY, CDR2 SMNVEV (reference sequence). The CDR3 covers 15 residues. CDR3 amino acids: CASSLGGAITYEQYF. Here the CDR3 DNA reads TGTGCCAGCAGTTTAGGGGGGGCTATAACCTACGAGCAGTACTTC.

CDR3 amino acids: CASSARQGNYGYTF. DNA for the CDR3: TGTGCCAGCAGCGCCCGACAGGGGAACTATGGCTACACCTTC. The V call is TRBV11-2, the J call TRBJ1-2, with TRBD1 matching 8 bases. V shed 5 bases and J 2 bases; nucleotides not matched to a gene: 4. The CDR3 length is 14 residues. CDR1 and CDR2 from the germline V gene are SGHAT and FQNNGV.

The chain has TRBV19 and TRBJ2-1; TRBD2 matches 7 bases. CDR3 size: 15 residues. CDR1 is LNHDA and CDR2 is SQIVND in the germline V gene (reference sequence). V lost 3 bases to trimming and J lost 5 bases; unmatched junction nucleotides: 7. The CDR3 spells CASSIPGGRDNEQFF. The DNA of the CDR3 is TGTGCCAGTAGTATCCCGGGGGGTCGAGACAATGAGCAGTTCTTC. Supplemented by reference TRBV19 and TRBJ2-1, the full variable domain reads DGGITQSPKYLFRKEGQNVTLSCEQNLNHDAMYWYRQDPGQGLRLIYYSQIVNDFQKGDIAEGYSVSREKKESFPLTVTSAQKNPTAFYLCASSIPGGRDNEQFFGPGTRLTVL.

The V call is TRBV7-2, the J call TRBJ1-1; the D is unclear. V was trimmed by 5 bases and J by 5 bases, leaving 15 bases between them. The germline V gene encodes CDR1 SGHTA and CDR2 FQGNSA. CDR3 length: 14 residues. The CDR3 loop is CASSPHSAGTEAFF. For the CDR3, the DNA is TGTGCCAGCAGCCCACACTCAGCGGGAACTGAAGCTTTCTTT.

This chain links TRBV4-2 with TRBJ2-3; 8 bases agree with TRBD1. Germline CDR1 reads LGHNA; CDR2 reads YNFKEQ. The CDR3 sequence is 15 residues long. The J segment lost 4 bases and the V segment lost 5 bases, leaving 8 bases of the junction unmatched. CDR3 loop: CASSAGTGDSDTQYF. In nucleotides, the CDR3 is TGTGCCAGCAGCGCGGGGACAGGCGATTCAGATACGCAGTATTTT.

Details on this clone: Sequence at one end of the junction differs from germline and may be a read error. The chain employs TRBV29-1 and TRBJ1-1, with D uncertain. The CDR3 consists of 14 residues. CDR1 and CDR2 from the germline V gene are SQVTM and ANQGSEA. CDR3 in amino acids: CSGEELTVNTEAFF. The DNA for the CDR3 is TGCAGCGGTGAAGAGTTGACTGTGAACACTGAAGCTTTCTTT.

The V and J genes are TRBV5-4 and TRBJ2-1; 7 nucleotides line up with TRBD1. The CDR3 consists of 14 residues. V lost 5 bases to trimming and J lost 8 bases; unmatched junction nucleotides: 10. Germline V gene data show CDR1 as SGHNT and CDR2 as YYREEE (reference sequence). CDR3 protein: CASRVGGGSYEQFF. CDR3 in DNA: TGTGCCAGCAGGGTAGGGGGCGGATCCTATGAGCAGTTCTTC.

The J gene is TRBJ2-3, the V gene TRBV19; 9 bases agree with TRBD1. V was clipped by 1 base and J by 2 bases; unmatched bases: 10. Looked up from germline, CDR1 is LNHDA and CDR2 is SQIVND (reference sequence). CDR3 length: 18 residues. This CDR3 is CASSIVGDRVTITDTQYF. The CDR3, as DNA: TGTGCCAGTAGTATAGTTGGGGACAGGGTAACAATCACAGATACGCAGTATTTT.

V gene TRBV19 combines with J gene TRBJ2-7; D gene unclear. Germline V gives CDR1 LNHDA, CDR2 SQIVND (reference sequence). The CDR3 runs 14 residues. Trimming cost V 1 base and J 2 bases, with 9 bases left between them. The CDR3 DNA follows: TGTGCCAGTAGTATAGCGAGCACCCCCTACGAGCAGTACTTC. Encoded protein: CASSIASTPYEQYF. Together with reference TRBV19 and TRBJ2-7, the CDR3 gives the full variable domain: DGGITQSPKYLFRKEGQNVTLSCEQNLNHDAMYWYRQDPGQGLRLIYYSQIVNDFQKGDIAEGYSVSREKKESFPLTVTSAQKNPTAFYLCASSIASTPYEQYFGPGTRLTVT.

This chain uses TRBV7-2 with TRBJ2-1; TRBD1 might be the D (5 bases). V was trimmed by 1 base and J by 9 bases, leaving 7 bases between them. The CDR3 runs 12 residues. Per the germline V gene, CDR1 is SGHTA and CDR2 is FQGNSA. The CDR3: CASSLDQGEQFF. Here the CDR3 DNA reads TGTGCCAGCAGCTTAGATCAGGGTGAGCAGTTCTTC.

The chain links TRBV13 to TRBJ2-1; 11 bases line up with TRBD2. The ends lost 5 bases at V and 8 bases at J; junction bases unmatched: 14. Germline CDR1 PRHDT, CDR2 FYEKMQ (reference sequence). The CDR3 contains 17 residues. DNA for the CDR3: TGTGCCAGCAGCCAAGACGTCTTAGCGGGGGGGAGGGATGAGCAGTTCTTC. Its translation is CASSQDVLAGGRDEQFF.

The chain couples TRBV7-2 to TRBJ2-5; TRBD1 matches 7 bases. The CDR3 has 13 amino acids. Germline assignment: CDR1 SGHTA and CDR2 FQGNSA. V was clipped by 5 bases and J by 4 bases; unmatched bases: 4. CDR3 DNA: TGTGCCAGCAGCACCAGGGGGAGAGAGACCCAGTACTTC. This sequence encodes CASSTRGRETQYF.

The rearrangement joins TRBV5-1 to TRBJ2-6; no clear D. This CDR3 region has 17 residues. Germline-derived CDR1 and CDR2 are SGHRS and YFSETQ. V was cut by 3 bases and J by 0 bases, with 13 bases left in between. CDR3 DNA sequence: TGCGCCAGCAGCTCAGATCCAGGTAACTCTGGGGCCAACGTCCTGACTTTC. This sequence encodes CASSSDPGNSGANVLTF.

The count of this clone is one. This chain uses TRBV18 with TRBJ2-5; tentatively, D is TRBD1 (6 bases). CDR3 size: 14 residues. Germline lookup yields CDR1 KGHSH and CDR2 LQKENI. V was clipped by 6 bases and J by 0 bases, with 11 bases between them. Here the CDR3 DNA reads TGTGCCAGCTCTCACGACAGGAACCAAGAGACCCAGTACTTC. Protein product: CASSHDRNQETQYF.

The rearrangement uses TRBV5-1 and TRBJ2-2; the D gene is possibly TRBD1 (5 bases). The V end was cut by 6 bases, the J end by 3 bases, with 15 bases between. This CDR3 is built from 15 residues. Germline V gene lookup returns CDR1 SGHRS and CDR2 YFSETQ. CDR3 sequence: CASTVQGYDTGELFF. CDR3 in DNA: TGCGCCAGCACCGTCCAGGGATATGACACCGGGGAGCTGTTTTTT.

J is TRBJ2-7 and V is TRBV6-1; 11 nucleotides align to TRBD2. The CDR3 runs to 15 residues. Germline V gene data show CDR1 as MNHNS and CDR2 as SASEGT. The V gene end was trimmed by 4 bases and the J gene end by 4 bases; junction bases not matched to a gene: 6. DNA of the CDR3: TGTGCCAGCAGTGGAGTGGCTAGCGGGGGGTACGAGCAGTACTTC. Its translation is CASSGVASGGYEQYF.

The genes are TRBV19 and TRBJ2-2, with TRBD2 identical over 8 bases. V shed 8 bases, J shed 6 bases, and the junction held 8 bases outside the gene matches. In germline, CDR1 is LNHDA, CDR2 SQIVND (reference sequence). CDR3 length equals 14 residues. As DNA, the CDR3 is TGTGCCAGTCTCCCCGGGGGGGGGTCCGGGGAGCTGTTTTTT. This sequence encodes CASLPGGGSGELFF.

This chain links TRBV30 with TRBJ2-7; D is unclear. Trimming shortened V by 0 bases and J by 7 bases, and 4 bases separated the two germline ends. CDR1 is GTSNPN and CDR2 is SVGIG in the germline V gene (reference sequence). The CDR3 length is 10 residues. CDR3 sequence: CAWSVSEQYF. CDR3 bases: TGTGCCTGGAGTGTATCGGAGCAGTACTTC.

V gene TRBV7-6 combines with J gene TRBJ2-3; D is possibly TRBD2 (7 bases). Trimming removed 5 bases at V and 5 bases at J, with 17 bases between. The CDR3 extends over 15 amino acids. CDR1 is SGHVS and CDR2 is FNYEAQ in the germline V gene. The CDR3 DNA reads as TGTGCCAGCAGCCAAGGCGGGGGCCCGCAAGATACGCAGTATTTT. As protein: CASSQGGGPQDTQYF.

V is TRBV7-2 and J is TRBJ2-1; TRBD1 is a possible D gene (6 bases). Trimming stripped 5 bases from V and 7 bases from J, with 18 bases between. Per the germline V gene, CDR1 is SGHTA and CDR2 is FQGNSA. This CDR3 comprises 15 residues. CDR3 nucleotide sequence: TGTGCCAGCAGCCCTACGAGAGGGGGTGAAAATGAGCAGTTCTTC. It translates to CASSPTRGGENEQFF.

This clone was counted a single time. This rearrangement joins TRBV4-2 to TRBJ2-5; 9 nucleotides match TRBD1. The CDR3 contains 14 residues. Germline V lookup: CDR1 LGHNA, CDR2 YNFKEQ. Trimming cost V 5 bases and J 2 bases; bases outside gene matches: 3. Here the CDR3 DNA reads TGTGCCAGCAGCAGAGACAGGGGGCAAGAGACCCAGTACTTC. Translating gives CASSRDRGQETQYF.

The chain uses TRBV2 and TRBJ2-3, with TRBD1 matching over 11 bases. Trimming removed 7 bases from V and 6 bases from J; junction bases left unmatched: 6. The germline gives CDR1 SNHLY, CDR2 FYNNEI. This CDR3 contains 14 residues. The CDR3 region has the DNA TGTGCCAGCAAGGGACAGGGGGTATTTGATACGCAGTATTTT. Its translation: CASKGQGVFDTQYF.

The chain uses TRBV5-1 and TRBJ1-3; D not certain. Germline loops: CDR1 SGHRS, CDR2 YFSETQ. The CDR3 has 16 residues. The ends were cut back, 2 bases at V and 2 bases at J, with 14 bases in the middle. The CDR3 nucleotides are TGCGCCAGCAGCTTAGGCGTTGGTACTACTGGAAACACCATATATTTT. It is translated as CASSLGVGTTGNTIYF.

This clone was seen a single time. The J gene is TRBJ1-1, the V gene TRBV25-1; D not certain. The V and J ends lost 6 bases and 1 base respectively, with 9 bases between them. Germline CDR1 and CDR2: MGHDK and SYGVNS. The CDR3 runs 13 residues. The CDR3 DNA reads as TGTGCCAGCAGCTGGGGAGGGAACACTGAAGCTTTCTTT. It specifies CASSWGGNTEAFF.